A single T cell receptor beta chain is shown here with its context. Its antigen is not yet known. No clone much larger than this one lies a single base away; base qualities are absent. CDR1 and CDR2, per the germline V gene, are SGHAT and FQNNGV. The CDR3 has 13 amino acids, counting the end cysteine and phenylalanine. The DNA shown is the 39-base CDR3, in frame from base 1. The junction shows trimming of 5 bases on V and 3 bases on J, plus 10 bases between the germline ends. Libraries were built with the immunoSEQ multiplex PCR assay. A mixture of 60 forward primers for TCR Vbeta segments and 13 reverse primers for TCR Jbeta segments was used in the multiplex PCR. Amplification of the CDR3 region of rearranged TCR beta genes was performed with a multiplex PCR assay on genomic DNA. The Illumina HiSeq System was used to sequence the amplified TCR beta libraries as 87-base-pair reads. The authors processed their data as follows. A later analysis tallied 80 million to 95 million unique TCR beta chains across the approximately 670 repertoires, and some 10 million of those chains were shared by two or more donors. Raw reads were error-corrected and collapsed into unique sequences by a nearest-neighbor algorithm in which closely related sequences were merged to remove PCR and sequencing errors. CDR3 sequences were aligned to IMGT reference sequences to assign V, D and J gene segments. Each retained sequence needed at least a six-nucleotide match to both a V gene segment and a J gene segment. A rearrangement counted as productive if the CDR3 had no stop codons and remained in frame with V and J, and every other rearrangement counted as non-productive. CDR3 was defined according to IMGT convention as the region running from the second conserved V-encoded cysteine to the conserved J-encoded phenylalanine. In an earlier analysis of roughly 610 of the donors, sequences lacking an unambiguous match to a single V gene segment were excluded. In an earlier analysis of around 590 of the donors, a V segment was called functional when productive rearrangements were above 56.7%, and segregating when the standard deviation between donors exceeded 5%. A statistical classification framework was built to diagnose cytomegalovirus status from the catalog of TCR beta chain sequences. In a later analysis, V and J genes were assigned by comparing TCR nucleotide sequences against IMGT/GENE-DB human TR gene sequences. A later analysis assigned CDR3 sequences and most-parsimonious VDJ recombination scenarios with the TCRdist pipeline. A later analysis defined each TCR beta chain by its CDR3 amino acid sequence plus V-gene family, and excluded reads lacking a unique V-gene family. To address suspected cross-contamination and a sequencing artifact, a later analysis removed a few hundred highly shared, low-generation-probability nucleotide sequences. In a later analysis, a clonal expansion index for each public chain was calculated from normalized within-repertoire ranks of inferred template counts. In a later analysis, generation probabilities were computed with a VDJ recombination model fitted to out-of-frame rearrangements, and the resulting probabilities were checked against IGoR. In a later analysis, TCR-TCR, TCR-HLA and TCR-CMV co-occurrence was scored with hypergeometric tests, and a repertoire-size bias correction was applied to TCR pairs. In a later analysis, false discovery rates were estimated by permuting HLA or CMV assignments 20 times. In a later analysis, co-occurring TCRs were grouped using DBSCAN, with TCRdist sequence similarity added in when clustering inside HLA-allele-positive subsets. For co-occurrence clustering, repertoires with fewer than 30,000 or more than 120,000 public chains were excluded, along with roughly 5 repertoires with anomalous nucleotide sharing. The source is immuneACCESS, and TCRdb retained only in-frame sequences with V and J called. Part of the clones is not carried over; for the studies checked, unresolved V genes explain less than half of this, and the remainder is unexplained. The V and J calls and clone size are taken from that table; D and trimming were inferred from the DNA. This sample has around 120,000 clones in its table, and approximately 72% of those were observed once. Roughly 30% of the sample goes to the ten largest clones.

This sample stems from a study of cytomegalovirus exposure and HLA in healthy donors (dated by TCRdb to the late 2010s). As for the study more broadly: An earlier analysis of a few hundred of the donors reported around 280 Gb of sequence data and 117 million unique TCR beta sequences obtained from approximately 180 million T cells. Every discovery cohort repertoire had been produced on one sequencing platform. The genetic ancestry cluster associated with self-reported Caucasian donors included roughly 84% of the roughly 400 genotyped donors. The study profiled the T cell repertoires of about 720 subjects by immunosequencing and related them to cytomegalovirus serostatus. Donor age, sex, ethnicity and CMV serostatus were collected together with the repertoire data. An early release that covered around 590 HLA-typed donors contained approximately 290 gigabases of sequencing data and approximately 85 million unique TCR sequences. A later genetic analysis took genome-wide SNP genotypes for about 55% of the roughly 670 donors and used that subset as a discovery cohort. High-throughput TCR immunosequencing, statistical association of individual TCRs with disease status, and machine learning were combined to predict cytomegalovirus infection status. Among 350 to 400 genotyped donors of the cohort, an average of about 240,000 unique TCR beta nucleotide sequences were sequenced per donor, around 20% of them non-productive. Rather than using new phenotypic data, the later analysis identified candidate immune exposures from TCR beta sequences and from how often those sequences occurred across donors. The number of donors typed differed by locus, with 629-630 for A, B, C, DRB1 and DQB1, around 500 for DQA1, about 610 for DPA1, and some 440 for DPB1. In an earlier analysis of 587 of the donors, high-throughput TCR beta sequencing was used to judge whether each TCR beta V gene segment behaved as functional or pseudogenic. Because of strong linkage in the cohort, roughly five DR-DQ haplotypes were treated as single units for association and clustering. A later analysis re-analyzed previously published TCR beta repertoires from 550 to 700 donors and added high-resolution HLA genotyping to study TCR occurrence patterns. In addition to the first cohort of roughly 670 subjects, a separate validation cohort of approximately 130 different subjects was used. Class I and class II HLA loci were covered by the typing at four-digit resolution. The study aimed to test whether signatures of past pathogen exposure could be identified by cataloging public T cell receptors.

General conclusions and limits of the study: Seventeen rarely observed V segments, including chromosome 9 orphons, were excluded from the earlier analysis of approximately 500 of the donors because counts were too low. It was suggested by the authors that the approach could potentially be generalized to other disease states and immunological phenotypes. Because HLA typing was unavailable for some donors at each locus, only the typed subset was used in association tests. In an earlier analysis of a few hundred of the donors, most TCR beta V segments were observed in productive rearrangements about 87% or about 30% of the time, broadly matching IMGT annotations. A later analysis associated 16,951 TCR beta sequences with specific HLA alleles at a false discovery rate of 0.05. A cluster of highly shared sequence variants was judged likely to be a technical artifact of the sequencing pipeline. Linkage disequilibrium might explain the correlated functional status among segregating V segments, but an unknown experimental factor could not be ruled out. According to a later analysis, parvovirus B19, influenza, CMV and Epstein-Barr virus appeared linked to several top co-occurrence clusters. In this cohort, only TCR beta chains were sequenced, and detectable features were limited by the absence of alpha or paired-chain data. Immune exposure information for the cohort was limited to CMV serostatus. Strong co-occurrence of HLA alleles, especially DR and DQ, made assigning TCR associations to individual alleles difficult. In both the original and validation cohorts, the classifier was reported to diagnose cytomegalovirus status with high specificity and sensitivity. While some public TCRs were present in many individuals, most TCR sequences turned up only very rarely across donors. A later analysis found that most CMV-associated TCR beta chains appeared HLA-restricted, with HLA associations seemingly driven largely by CMV exposure. Because the 87-base-pair reads could not distinguish some IMGT-functional V segments, including TRBV6-2 and TRBV6-3, those segments were excluded. A further reported finding was that TCR beta sequences accurately predicted the HLA-A and HLA-B alleles for most subjects in the first cohort. An association between a missense DCLRE1C variant and V-gene and J-gene trimming of TCR beta chains was found in a later genetic analysis and replicated in an independent cohort. In the study, about 150 TCR beta chains were listed as associated with cytomegalovirus. Presence/absence analyses assumed roughly uniform sequencing depth across donors, an assumption that may not hold. A later analysis found that HLA-associated TCR beta chains were more clonally expanded and had lower generation probabilities than equally common non-associated chains. A few of the identified cytomegalovirus-associated TCR beta chains were confirmed in vitro to be specific for cytomegalovirus antigens. According to a later genetic analysis, donors in an Asian-associated ancestry cluster had fewer N-insertions in productive TCRs than the approximately 630-donor mean. In a later analysis, the rate of TCR association differed among HLA loci, with DRB1 alleles having the most associated TCRs and HLA-C alleles having the fewest.

In total, 666 healthy bone marrow donors made up the cohort. At the time of sampling, every cohort member was nominally healthy, though immune exposures that went unrecorded were likely present. The donor was CMV seropositive and was included in the group of 270 or so seropositive cohort members. Each donor provided a peripheral blood sample, and peripheral blood mononuclear cells were used for TCR beta sequencing. Genomic DNA extraction from the blood cell samples was performed with the Qiagen DNeasy Blood Extraction Kit. The TCR comes from a man in his sixties in good health and CMV-seropositive. The sequencing sample was made of PBMCs. This chain is built from TRBV11-2 and TRBJ1-2, with a tentative D gene TRBD1 over 5 matching bases. The sequenced DNA is TGTGCCAGCAGCGTCGACAGATACTATGGCTACACCTTC. This yields the protein CASSVDRYYGYTF.